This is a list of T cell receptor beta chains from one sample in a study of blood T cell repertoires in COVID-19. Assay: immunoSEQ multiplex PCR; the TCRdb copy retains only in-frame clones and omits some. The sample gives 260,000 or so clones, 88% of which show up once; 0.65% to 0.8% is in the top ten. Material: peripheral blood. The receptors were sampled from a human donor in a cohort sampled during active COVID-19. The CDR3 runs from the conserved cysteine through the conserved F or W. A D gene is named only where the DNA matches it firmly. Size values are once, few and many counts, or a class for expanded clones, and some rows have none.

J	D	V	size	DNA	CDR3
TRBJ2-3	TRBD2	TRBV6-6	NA	TGTGCCAGCAGTTTAGCGGGGTGGGTAGATACGCAGTATTTT	CASSLAGWVDTQYF
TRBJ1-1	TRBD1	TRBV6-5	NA	TGTGCCAGCAGTTCCGATGGGACAGGGGGCCCTGAAGCTTTCTTT	CASSSDGTGGPEAFF
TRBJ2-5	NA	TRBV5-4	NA	TGTGCCAGCAGCCCCTGGCAGGCAGAGACCCAGTACTTC	CASSPWQAETQYF
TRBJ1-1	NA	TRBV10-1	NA	TGCGCCAGCAGTGACACGCAGTCGGGCACTGAAGCTTTCTTT	CASSDTQSGTEAFF
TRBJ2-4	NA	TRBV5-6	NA	TGTGCCAGCAGCTTGGAATTCGGACGGACTAAAAACATTCAGTACTTC	CASSLEFGRTKNIQYF
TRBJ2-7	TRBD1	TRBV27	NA	TGTGCCAGCAGGATCGGGACAGGGAGCTACGAGCAGTACTTC	CASRIGTGSYEQYF
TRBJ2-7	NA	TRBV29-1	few	TGCAGCGTAAGGAGTTGGCGCTACGAGCAGTACTTC	CSVRSWRYEQYF
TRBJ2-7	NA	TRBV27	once	TGTGCCAGCAGTCCCTATTCGACACCTTCCTACGAGCAGTACTTC	CASSPYSTPSYEQYF
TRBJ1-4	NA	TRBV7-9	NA	TGTGCCAGCAGCTTAGCTCAGATTACAACTAATGAAAAACTGTTTTTT	CASSLAQITTNEKLFF
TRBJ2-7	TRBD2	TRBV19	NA	TGTGCCAGTAGTTCGTGGACTAGCGGGAGGGGGGCAGAGGACGAGCAGTACTTC	CASSSWTSGRGAEDEQYF
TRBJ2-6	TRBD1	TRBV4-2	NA	TGTGCCAGCAGCCAAGATTCCCCGGACAGGGTACGTGGGGCCAACGTCCTGACTTTC	CASSQDSPDRVRGANVLTF
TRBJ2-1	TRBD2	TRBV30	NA	TGTGCCTGGAGTGTAGGACTAGCGGGAGGGCCAAGGCAGTTCTTC	CAWSVGLAGGPRQFF
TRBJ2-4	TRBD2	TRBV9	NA	TGTGCCAGCAGCGATAGCGGGAGGGCCACCGCCGAGCTTGGGATTCAGTACTTC	CASSDSGRATAELGIQYF
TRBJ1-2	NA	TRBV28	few	TGTGCCAGCAGTCCCCGGACATCGGGCGTCTATGGCTACACCTTC	CASSPRTSGVYGYTF
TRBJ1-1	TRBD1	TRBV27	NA	TGTGCCAGCAGTTCGGACAGGGCACCCAACACTGAAGCTTTCTTT	CASSSDRAPNTEAFF
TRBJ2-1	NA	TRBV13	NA	TGTGCCAGCAGCAGATTTCAGCGCAGCCACTCCTACAATGAGCAGTTCTTC	CASSRFQRSHSYNEQFF
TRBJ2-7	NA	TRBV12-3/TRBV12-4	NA	TGTGCCAGCAGTTGGGCGGGACCCTACGAGCAGTACTTC	CASSWAGPYEQYF
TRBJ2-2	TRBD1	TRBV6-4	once	TGTGCCACCGGGACAGGGGGGACCGGGGAGCTGTTTTTT	CATGTGGTGELFF
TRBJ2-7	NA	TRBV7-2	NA	TGTGCCAGCAGCCCCCAAGGGGCTGTGATATCCTACGAGCAGTACTTC	CASSPQGAVISYEQYF
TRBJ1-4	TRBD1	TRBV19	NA	TGTGCCAGTAGTATCCGGGCAGGGGGCCTTACTAATGAAAAACTGTTTTTT	CASSIRAGGLTNEKLFF
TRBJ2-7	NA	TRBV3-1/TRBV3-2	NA	TGTGCCAGCAGCCAAGGTGGCGGGAACGAGCAGTACTTC	CASSQGGGNEQYF
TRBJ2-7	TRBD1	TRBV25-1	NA	TGTGCCAGCAGTGATGGGGACAGGGGCTACGAGCAGTACTTC	CASSDGDRGYEQYF
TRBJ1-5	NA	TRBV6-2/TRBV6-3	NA	TGTGCCGGCAGTACCCGGGACATAGTTTCCCAGCCCCAGCATTTT	CAGSTRDIVSQPQHF
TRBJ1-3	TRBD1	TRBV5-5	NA	TGTGCCAGCAGCTGGGTTGACAGGGGGCCTGGAAACACCATATATTTT	CASSWVDRGPGNTIYF
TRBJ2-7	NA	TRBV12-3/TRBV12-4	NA	TGTGCCAGCACCCTTGGGGGGGCCCACGAGCAGTACTTC	CASTLGGAHEQYF
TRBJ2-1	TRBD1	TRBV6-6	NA	TGTGCCAGCAGGACCTCCGGGACAGGGGGTTACAATGAGCAGTTCTTC	CASRTSGTGGYNEQFF
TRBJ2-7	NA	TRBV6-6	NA	TGTGCCTCTCGGTCGGGGGACTACGAGCAGTACTTC	CASRSGDYEQYF
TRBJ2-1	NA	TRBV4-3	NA	TGCGCCAGCAGATACGGGAGGACAGCGCACTACAATGAGCAGTTCTTC	CASRYGRTAHYNEQFF
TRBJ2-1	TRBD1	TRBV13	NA	TGTGCCAGCAGCCGTAACAGGGGCAATGAGCAGTTCTTC	CASSRNRGNEQFF
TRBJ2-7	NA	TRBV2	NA	TGTGCCAGCAGTGATCCGGGTCTGTACGAGCAGTACTTC	CASSDPGLYEQYF
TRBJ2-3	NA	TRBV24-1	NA	TGTGCCACCAGCGGAGGGCCCCTACCGAAGGATACGCAGTATTTT	CATSGGPLPKDTQYF
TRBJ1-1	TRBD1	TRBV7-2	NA	TGTGCCAGCAGCTTAGGGGACAGGGTGGCTGAAGCTTTCTTT	CASSLGDRVAEAFF
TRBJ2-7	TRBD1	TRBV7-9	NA	TGTGCCAGCAGTCGACAGGGCGAACTTTACGAGCAGTACTTC	CASSRQGELYEQYF
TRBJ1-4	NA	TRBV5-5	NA	TGTGCCAGCAGCTTTGAACCCAGTCAGAATGAAAAACTGTTTTTT	CASSFEPSQNEKLFF
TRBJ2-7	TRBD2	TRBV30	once	TGTGCCTGGAGTGCGGGACTAGTTTCCTACGAGCAGTACTTC	CAWSAGLVSYEQYF
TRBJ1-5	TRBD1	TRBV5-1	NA	TGCGCCAGCAGCTTTACGGCGCCGTGGGTACCGGGACAGGGACAAAGCAATCAGCCCCAGCATTTT	CASSFTAPWVPGQGQSNQPQHF
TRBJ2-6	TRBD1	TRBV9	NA	TGTGCCAGCAGCTTTAGTTGGGGGTTGGGACAGGTGAACGGGGCCAACGTCCTGACTTTC	CASSFSWGLGQVNGANVLTF
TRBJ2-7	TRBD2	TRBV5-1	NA	TGCGCCAGCAGCTTCTTACTAGCGGGAGGGCCAAACGAGCAGTACTTC	CASSFLLAGGPNEQYF
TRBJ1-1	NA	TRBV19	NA	TGTGCCAGTACAGAAAACCGGGACAAAAAAGCTTTCTTT	CASTENRDKKAFF
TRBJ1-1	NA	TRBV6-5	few	TGTGCCAGCAGCCGCCCGGGACTACTCTCCTTCTTT	CASSRPGLLSFF
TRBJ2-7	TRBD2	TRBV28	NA	TGTGCCAGCAGGCGGGACTACCCGGCTCCCCACGCTGACTACGAGCAGTACTTC	CASRRDYPAPHADYEQYF
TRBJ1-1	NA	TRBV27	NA	TGTGCCAGCAGTCTAGTGAGGAACACTGAAGCTTTCTTT	CASSLVRNTEAFF
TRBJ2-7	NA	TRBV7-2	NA	TGTGCCAGCAGCTTATACGAGCGGTCCACCTACGAGCAGTACTTC	CASSLYERSTYEQYF